The 30 T cell receptor beta chains given below trace back to one sample, sequenced in a study of T cell responses to AZD1222 COVID-19 vaccine. Produced via immunoSEQ multiplex PCR; TCRdb's table is partial and in-frame only. The sample has roughly 55,000 clones, around 89% seen once. The sequences come from peripheral blood, collected on day 0 of AZD1222 vaccination. The receptor set was obtained from an adult in good health.

The chain links TRBV5-4 to TRBJ2-7; 8 bases align to TRBD2. V lost 0 bases, J lost 4 bases, and 3 bases stayed unmatched. CDR1 SGHNT and CDR2 YYREEE come from the germline V gene (reference sequence). The CDR3 sequence is 14 residues long. The CDR3 DNA follows: TGTGCCAGCAGCTTGGCAGCGGGAGAATACGAGCAGTACTTC. Protein product: CASSLAAGEYEQYF.

In this sample, this clone turned up once. The chain links TRBV27 to TRBJ1-5, with 7 bases matching TRBD1. Germline CDR1 is MNHEY and CDR2 is SMNVEV (reference sequence). The junction had 6 bases not matched to a gene; V was cut back by 2 bases and J by 5 bases. The CDR3 consists of 15 residues. CDR3 loop: CASSLRGQIYQPQHF. DNA of the CDR3: TGTGCCAGCAGTTTACGGGGACAGATATATCAGCCCCAGCATTTT.

This chain connects TRBV11-2 to TRBJ1-1; no firm D call. CDR3 size: 13 residues. Germline V gene sequence: CDR1 SGHAT, CDR2 FQNNGV. With 7 bases removed from V and 0 bases from J, the gap between germline ends came to 9 bases. The DNA for the CDR3 is TGTGCCAGCACCTTTGGGGTGAACACTGAAGCTTTCTTT. This gives the protein CASTFGVNTEAFF.

The chain joins TRBV28 to TRBJ1-1, with a weak D call TRBD1 (5 bases). Germline V gives CDR1 MDHEN, CDR2 SYDVKM. V was shortened by 6 bases and J by 4 bases, with 12 bases between the two germline ends. CDR3 size: 13 residues. The DNA of the CDR3 is TGTGCCAGCAGACCCAGGGTCTCCACTGAAGCTTTCTTT. This codes for CASRPRVSTEAFF. The entire variable domain, with the rest obtained from reference TRBV28 and TRBJ1-1, is as follows: DVKVTQSSRYLVKRTGEKVFLECVQDMDHENMFWYRQDPGLGLRLIYFSYDVKMKEKGDIPEGYSVSREKKERFSLILESASTNQTSMYLCASRPRVSTEAFFGQGTRLTVV.

The rearrangement uses TRBV5-1 and TRBJ1-1, with a tentative D call TRBD1 (5 bases). The germline V and J ends were trimmed by 4 bases and 4 bases, with 14 bases remaining between them. The CDR3 extends over 14 amino acids. Germline loops: CDR1 SGHRS, CDR2 YFSETQ. DNA for the CDR3: TGCGCCAGCAGCCCGGGGGTCCTGGGCACTGAAGCTTTCTTT. Translating it yields CASSPGVLGTEAFF.

V usage is TRBV10-3 and J usage is TRBJ2-5, with D tentatively TRBD2 (5 bases). Germline lookup yields CDR1 ENHRY and CDR2 SYGVKD. This CDR3 has 14 amino acids. The germline V and J ends were trimmed by 6 bases and 2 bases, with 13 bases remaining between them. This CDR3 is CAISAVERQETQYF. In nucleotides, the CDR3 is TGTGCCATCAGCGCCGTAGAGCGGCAAGAGACCCAGTACTTC.

Only a few counts were recorded for this clone. The genes are TRBV30 and TRBJ1-2; tentatively, D is TRBD1 (6 bases). V shed 3 bases and J shed 4 bases, with 12 bases lying between them. The CDR3 sequence is 13 residues long. Germline CDR1 GTSNPN, CDR2 SVGIG (reference sequence). The CDR3 region is CAWRASRGYGYTF. CDR3 DNA: TGTGCCTGGAGGGCCAGCAGGGGCTATGGCTACACCTTC.

The chain combines TRBV23-1 with TRBJ1-1; D not certain. TRBV23-1 is filed as an ORF, its function uncertain. CDR3 length: 13 residues. Trimming stripped 0 bases from V and 5 bases from J, with 7 bases between. The chain's CDR3 is CASSQSTLTEAFF. The DNA for the CDR3 is TGCGCCAGCAGTCAATCTACCCTAACTGAAGCTTTCTTT.

The rearrangement uses TRBV3-1 (or the pseudogene TRBV3-2) and TRBJ1-2; D gene ambiguous. The V end was cut by 1 base, the J end by 4 bases, with 7 bases between. The germline V gene has CDR1 LGHDT and CDR2 YNNKEL (reference sequence). The CDR3 covers 13 residues. The CDR3 loop reads CASSQVRPYGYTF. The CDR3 DNA reads TGTGCCAGCAGCCAAGTACGGCCCTATGGCTACACCTTC.

This chain uses TRBV29-1 with TRBJ2-1, with D possibly being TRBD2 (6 bases). CDR1 SQVTM and CDR2 ANQGSEA come from the germline V gene. The germline V and J ends were trimmed by 4 bases and 6 bases, with 13 bases remaining between them. CDR3 length: 13 residues. The CDR3 sequence: CSVGRTAGNEQFF. Here the CDR3 DNA reads TGCAGCGTTGGCCGCACAGCGGGCAATGAGCAGTTCTTC.

The chain recombines TRBV5-5 with TRBJ2-3; maybe TRBD1 (6 bases). This CDR3 region has 16 residues. V shed 0 bases and J shed 2 bases, with 13 bases lying between them. In germline, CDR1 is SGHKS, CDR2 YYEKEE (reference sequence). The CDR3 sequence is CASSLDGRGHTDTQYF. The CDR3 bases are TGTGCCAGCAGCTTGGATGGCAGGGGTCACACAGATACGCAGTATTTT. The variable domain in full, completed from reference TRBV5-5 and TRBJ2-3, reads DAGVTQSPTHLIKTRGQQVTLRCSPISGHKSVSWYQQVLGQGPQFIFQYYEKEERGRGNFPDRFSARQFPNYSSELNVNALLLGDSALYLCASSLDGRGHTDTQYFGPGTRLTVL.

The chain is built from TRBV7-3 and TRBJ2-2, with D perhaps matching TRBD2 (6 bases). Germline CDR1 reads SGHTA; CDR2 reads FQGTGA. This CDR3 comprises 17 residues. V gave up 0 bases and J gave up 5 bases, with 16 bases separating them. CDR3 bases: TGTGCCAGCAGCTTAACGTACGGGGGAGAGAGGACCGGGGAGCTGTTTTTT. Translated: CASSLTYGGERTGELFF.

J is TRBJ1-1 and V is TRBV5-1; a weak D match, TRBD1 (6 bases). Looked up from germline, CDR1 is SGHRS and CDR2 is YFSETQ. CDR3 length: 15 residues. V dropped 0 bases and J dropped 4 bases, with 13 bases sitting between them. The CDR3: CASSLETGLSTEAFF. As DNA, the CDR3 is TGCGCCAGCAGCTTGGAGACAGGACTGAGCACTGAAGCTTTCTTT. Variable domain in full (rest from reference TRBV5-1 and TRBJ1-1): KAGVTQTPRYLIKTRGQQVTLSCSPISGHRSVSWYQQTPGQGLQFLFEYFSETQRNKGNFPGRFSGRQFSNSRSEMNVSTLELGDSALYLCASSLETGLSTEAFFGQGTRLTVV.

The chain recombines TRBV6-5 with TRBJ2-2; D ambiguous. Germline V gives CDR1 MNHEY, CDR2 SVGAGI. This CDR3 is built from 15 residues. Between the trimmed V and J ends, which lost 2 bases and 1 base, there was a span of 8 bases. Written as DNA, the CDR3 is TGTGCCAGCAGTTACCAGGCCGGGAACACCGGGGAGCTGTTTTTT. Amino acid sequence: CASSYQAGNTGELFF.

V usage is TRBV3-1 (or the pseudogene TRBV3-2) and J usage is TRBJ1-5; TRBD1 is a possible D gene (6 bases). Looked up from germline, CDR1 is LGHDT and CDR2 is YNNKEL (reference sequence). The CDR3 is 15 amino acids. V was pared by 0 bases and J by 6 bases, with 12 bases between. CDR3 sequence: CASSQDSGRGQPQHF. The CDR3, as DNA: TGTGCCAGCAGCCAAGATTCCGGCAGGGGTCAGCCCCAGCATTTT.

The V gene is TRBV5-5, the J gene TRBJ1-1, with D uncertain. The CDR3 is 15 amino acids. Trimming pared 2 bases from V and 3 bases from J, leaving 14 bases between. Germline V gives CDR1 SGHKS, CDR2 YYEKEE (reference sequence). This chain's CDR3 is CASSLSGSIHTEAFF. The CDR3 DNA reads TGTGCCAGCAGCTTATCCGGTTCGATTCACACTGAAGCTTTCTTT.

The chain employs TRBV6-5 and TRBJ2-1; 8 bases match TRBD1. In germline, CDR1 is MNHEY, CDR2 SVGAGI. V lost 7 bases, J lost 9 bases, and 11 bases stayed unmatched. The CDR3 is 14 amino acids. The CDR3 nucleotides read TGTGCCAGCAAGTTGACAGGGGATTTCAGTGAGCAGTTCTTC. Protein: CASKLTGDFSEQFF.

The gene calls are TRBV2 and TRBJ2-3; 9 positions match TRBD2. CDR3 length equals 16 residues. The germline CDR1 and CDR2 sequences are SNHLY and FYNNEI. The J segment lost 5 bases and the V segment lost 5 bases, leaving 11 bases of the junction unmatched. DNA of the CDR3: TGTGCCAGCAGTCCAAGGGGACTAGCCTTTAAAGATACGCAGTATTTT. This translates into CASSPRGLAFKDTQYF.

In its sample, this clone was seen a few times. This sequence joins TRBV5-8 and TRBJ1-5; weak D call: TRBD1 (5 bases). CDR3 size: 15 residues. Germline values: CDR1 SGHTS, CDR2 YDEGEE. V lost 0 bases and J 6 bases, leaving 13 bases between the germline ends. The CDR3 here is CASSLAGGKVQPQHF. The CDR3, as DNA: TGTGCCAGCAGCTTGGCCGGGGGGAAGGTTCAGCCCCAGCATTTT.

This chain joins TRBV4-1 and TRBJ2-7; D assignment may be TRBD1 or TRBD2 (5 bases each). V gave up 3 bases and J gave up 1 base, with 16 bases separating them. CDR3 length equals 16 residues. Per the germline V gene, CDR1 is MGHRA and CDR2 is YSYEKL. CDR3 in amino acids: CASSQEPLGESYEQYF. The CDR3 DNA sequence: TGCGCCAGCAGCCAGGAACCCTTGGGGGAGTCCTACGAGCAGTACTTC.

This clone was recorded a few times. The chain recombines TRBV7-3 with TRBJ1-1; no clear D gene. CDR3 size: 13 residues. Germline assignment: CDR1 SGHTA and CDR2 FQGTGA. Between the trimmed V and J ends, which lost 4 bases and 0 bases, there was a span of 6 bases. The CDR3 reads CASSSHMNTEAFF. CDR3 coding DNA: TGTGCCAGCAGCTCCCACATGAACACTGAAGCTTTCTTT.

J is TRBJ2-2 and V is TRBV10-3; no definite D call. Germline CDR1 ENHRY, CDR2 SYGVKD. This CDR3 spans 16 amino acids. The ends were cut back, 6 bases at V and 2 bases at J, with 16 bases in the middle. In DNA form, the CDR3 reads TGTGCCATCAGCGCTACCCTATCCGTTAACACCGGGGAGCTGTTTTTT. It translates to CAISATLSVNTGELFF.

This chain links TRBV28 with TRBJ1-5; D is perhaps TRBD1 (5 bases). CDR1 is MDHEN and CDR2 is SYDVKM in the germline V gene. The V end lost 6 bases, the J end lost 3 bases, and 15 bases lay between the germline ends. CDR3 length equals 15 residues. The CDR3 DNA sequence: TGTGCCAGCAGCACTTCGGGGGGGTACAATCAGCCCCAGCATTTT. Translating gives CASSTSGGYNQPQHF.

The chain uses TRBV29-1 and TRBJ2-1; D remains unclear. Germline CDR1 is SQVTM and CDR2 is ANQGSEA. V dropped 6 bases and J dropped 7 bases, with 10 bases sitting between them. There are 11 residues in the CDR3. The CDR3 nucleotides are TGCAGCGTCGAGCCAGCGAATGAGCAGTTCTTC. This gives the protein CSVEPANEQFF.

J is TRBJ2-5 and V is TRBV19, with 8 bases matching TRBD1. CDR1 and CDR2 from the germline V gene are LNHDA and SQIVND (reference sequence). This CDR3 comprises 14 residues. Unmatched junction bases numbered 7, after V lost 5 bases and J lost 5 bases. The CDR3 region has the DNA TGTGCCAGTAGTCCGGGACAGGTCTGGGAGACCCAGTACTTC. Translating gives CASSPGQVWETQYF.

The chain links TRBV7-3 to TRBJ1-1; a weak D match, TRBD1 (6 bases). Trimming removed 4 bases at V and 4 bases at J, with 13 bases between. From germline, CDR1 is SGHTA and CDR2 FQGTGA. This CDR3 comprises 14 residues. Written as DNA, the CDR3 is TGTGCCAGCAGCTCCGGACAGCCCGGCACTGAAGCTTTCTTT. As protein: CASSSGQPGTEAFF.

The V and J genes are TRBV5-4 and TRBJ1-1, with TRBD1 identical over 9 bases. This CDR3 has 14 amino acids. The V gene's germline CDR1 is SGHNT and CDR2 YYREEE (reference sequence). V shed 3 bases, J shed 2 bases, and the junction held 2 bases outside the gene matches. In DNA form, the CDR3 reads TGTGCCAGCAGCTCGACAGGGGGAAACACTGAAGCTTTCTTT. Translating it yields CASSSTGGNTEAFF.

V usage is TRBV19 and J usage is TRBJ2-3; tentative D call: TRBD2 (5 bases). This CDR3 region has 13 residues. Trimming removed 1 base from V and 6 bases from J, with 8 bases in between. CDR1 is LNHDA and CDR2 is SQIVND in the germline V gene (reference sequence). CDR3 protein: CASSIGRGDTQYF. The CDR3, as DNA: TGTGCCAGTAGTATAGGGCGAGGGGATACGCAGTATTTT.

This chain joins TRBV18 and TRBJ2-1; perhaps TRBD2 as D (6 bases). CDR3 length equals 16 residues. Germline CDR1 reads KGHSH; CDR2 reads LQKENI. Trimming pared 1 base from V and 0 bases from J, leaving 10 bases between. In DNA, the CDR3 is TGTGCCAGCTCACCACGGAGGGGTAGCTCCTACAATGAGCAGTTCTTC. Its protein is CASSPRRGSSYNEQFF. The variable domain in full, with the rest retrieved from reference TRBV18 and TRBJ2-1, is NAGVMQNPRHLVRRRGQEARLRCSPMKGHSHVYWYRQLPEEGLKFMVYLQKENIIDESGMPKERFSAEFPKEGPSILRIQQVVRGDSAAYFCASSPRRGSSYNEQFFGPGTRLTVL.

The chain employs TRBV18 and TRBJ1-1, with D possibly being TRBD1 (5 bases). Looked up from germline, CDR1 is KGHSH and CDR2 is LQKENI. V lost 3 bases and J lost 0, with 11 bases in between. The length of the CDR3 is 15 residues. CDR3 protein: CASSPTERMNTEAFF. In nucleotides, the CDR3 is TGTGCCAGCTCACCGACAGAGCGAATGAACACTGAAGCTTTCTTT.